These 7 T cell receptor beta chains share one sample of origin, sequenced in a study of blood T cell repertoires in COVID-19 (dated by TCRdb to 2019 to 2021). The library was built by means of the immunoSEQ multiplex PCR assay. This is the immuneACCESS table as TCRdb keeps it, with only in-frame sequences that have V and J called. A part of the clones is gone; compared with another copy, unresolved V genes explain less than half, and the rest is unexplained. The sample table lists roughly 500,000 clones, approximately 90% of them with a count of one. 1.8% of the sample is in the top ten clones. The sequenced sample was PBMCs or T cells enriched from blood (not recorded which). The origin of the receptors is a woman in her thirties or forties who had recovered from COVID-19.

The rearrangement links TRBV18 to TRBJ1-1; D is ambiguous. V lost 5 bases and J lost 0, with 7 bases in between. Per the germline V gene, CDR1 is KGHSH and CDR2 is LQKENI. The CDR3 totals 13 residues. The DNA of the CDR3 is TGTGCCAGCTCAACCGACATGAACACTGAAGCTTTCTTT. Its protein is CASSTDMNTEAFF. Using reference TRBV18 and TRBJ1-1 for the parts outside the CDR3, the full variable domain is NAGVMQNPRHLVRRRGQEARLRCSPMKGHSHVYWYRQLPEEGLKFMVYLQKENIIDESGMPKERFSAEFPKEGPSILRIQQVVRGDSAAYFCASSTDMNTEAFFGQGTRLTVV.

The chain recombines TRBV27 with TRBJ2-6; D is ambiguous. V lost 3 bases to trimming and J lost 0 bases, with 9 bases between them. CDR3 length: 16 residues. Germline V gives CDR1 MNHEY, CDR2 SMNVEV (reference sequence). The CDR3 region is CASSFGGGSGANVLTF. In DNA, the CDR3 is TGTGCCAGCAGTTTCGGTGGCGGCTCTGGGGCCAACGTCCTGACTTTC.

The J gene is TRBJ2-7, the V gene TRBV2, with 12 positions matching TRBD2. Germline values: CDR1 SNHLY, CDR2 FYNNEI. This CDR3 region has 14 residues. V shed 6 bases, J shed 1 base, and the junction held 1 base outside the gene matches. CDR3: CASRLAGGSYEQYF. As DNA, the CDR3 is TGTGCCAGCAGACTAGCGGGAGGTTCCTACGAGCAGTACTTC.

V usage is TRBV6-5 and J usage is TRBJ2-1, with TRBD1 identical over 7 bases. J lost 2 bases, V lost 0 bases, and 1 base had no gene match. Germline loops: CDR1 MNHEY, CDR2 SVGAGI. The CDR3 runs 15 residues. The CDR3 DNA is TGTGCCAGCAGTTACTCAGGGGGCGCCTACAATGAGCAGTTCTTC. It specifies CASSYSGGAYNEQFF.

The CDR3 reads CASSDELAGGYTDTQYF. In DNA, the CDR3 is TGTGCCAGCAGCGATGAATTAGCGGGAGGGTACACAGATACGCAGTATTTT. The chain joins TRBV9 to TRBJ2-3, with TRBD2 matching 11 bases. The CDR3 length is 17 residues. From germline, CDR1 is SGDLS and CDR2 YYNGEE. Germline trimming cut 3 bases from V and 2 bases from J; bases unmatched to any gene: 8.

This clone has more than one count but fewer than ten. The chain recombines TRBV10-3 with TRBJ1-5, with a tentative D call TRBD1 (6 bases). Germline loops: CDR1 ENHRY, CDR2 SYGVKD. This CDR3 has 13 amino acids. Trimming shortened V by 4 bases and J by 5 bases, and 9 bases separated the two germline ends. This CDR3 is CAISGPGDQPQHF. CDR3 nucleotide sequence: TGTGCCATCAGTGGTCCAGGGGATCAGCCCCAGCATTTT.

V gene TRBV12-5 combines with J gene TRBJ1-1; D call uncertain. The V gene lost 5 bases and the J gene lost 6 bases, with 13 bases spanning the gap. From germline, CDR1 is LGHNT and CDR2 FRNRAP. The CDR3 loop spans 13 amino acids. The CDR3 protein is CASGQRGVAEAFF. The CDR3 nucleotides read TGTGCTAGTGGTCAACGCGGAGTGGCTGAAGCTTTCTTT.